This T cell receptor (beta chain) was found in a study of OX40 agonist ivuxolimab in advanced cancers. The wider study: Administration of intravenous ivuxolimab to patients occurred every 2 weeks at 0.01 to 10 mg/kg. Hepatocellular carcinoma, melanoma, renal cell or head and neck cancer was diagnosed in the dose-escalation patients.

For this clone: The antigen is unknown.

Germline V gene sequence: CDR1 SEHNR, CDR2 FQNEAQ (reference sequence). The CDR3 runs 16 residues. V shed 4 bases and J 2 bases; nucleotides not matched to a gene: 9. Samples of blood were obtained at baseline, on cycle 4 day 1, and on cycle 7 day 1. Whole-study findings and limits: The CD4+ and CD8+ T cells in the blood had expanded clonally by week 6 at 0.1 to 3.0 mg/kg.

Some clones are missing from TCRdb's copy, which holds only in-frame ones; the method was immunoSEQ multiplex PCR. The sample yields some 48,000 clones, about 81% seen once. This TCR came from an adult with an advanced solid tumor such as melanoma, head and neck, liver or kidney cancer. The chain joins TRBV7-9 to TRBJ2-3; 7 nucleotides agree with TRBD2. Material: CD4+ or CD8+ T cells sorted from blood, obtained in a trial of the OX40 agonist ivuxolimab. The CDR3 reads CASSSGRSGFTDTQYF. In DNA form, the CDR3 reads TGTGCCAGCAGCTCCGGGAGGAGCGGGTTCACAGATACGCAGTATTTT.